This T cell receptor (beta chain) was sequenced for a study of blood T cells in healthy people across ages (dated by TCRdb to the mid-2010s). About the investigation overall: Template switching captured roughly one uniquely barcoded TCR beta cDNA molecule per two T cells in model experiments. The study measured age-related changes in TCR beta repertoire diversity using deep sequencing normalized with unique cDNA molecular identifiers. Donors were grouped into four age groups: young (average approximately 16 years), middle-aged (39), aged (around 62) and long-lived (82). To avoid experimental bias, donors of different ages were distributed randomly across sequencing lanes. Using the same blood draw, the study looked at two additional independent replicas of 1 million unique cDNA reads for two donors, one aged 18 to 30 and the other aged 80 or older. Results and caveats for the whole study, not just this receptor: Because profiling used bulk unsorted PBMCs, naive and antigen-experienced compartments could not be compared conclusively. A strong correlation was found between observed TCR beta diversity and the percentage of naive T cells measured by flow cytometry. The long-lived group showed more naive CD4+ T cells, fewer expanded clones and increased TCR diversity than the aged group, suggesting age selection. Because the CMV infection status of the donors was unknown, age-related changes in expanded clonotypes may potentially have been confounded. Observed TCR beta diversity per million T cells fell roughly linearly with age, and a significant reduction was already apparent by age roughly 41. Total diversity estimates from one million sequenced T cells were considered lower bounds and underestimates.

Libraries were constructed by 5' RACE. Instrument on record: Illumina HiSeq 2500. The second PCR ran for about 6 to 12 cycles and used a J-beta primer mix along with a sample-barcoded 5' primer. Each TCR beta cDNA molecule received a unique molecular identifier from a template-switch 5' adaptor carrying 12 random nucleotides. Each sample yielded at least 3 million CDR3-containing paired-end reads. First-strand cDNA synthesis was performed from all RNA using the Mint cDNA synthesis kit, with priming by a TRBC-specific oligonucleotide. After uracil-DNA glycosylase treatment, a first 18-cycle PCR used universal primers M1SS and BC2_uni_R on all cDNA. The paper's processing steps were these. Each sample was normalized by randomly selecting 1 million high-quality reads, each carrying a distinct molecular identifier. Reads with shared molecular identifiers were discarded instead of being binned into consensus sequences. MiTCR, run with a Q25 quality threshold and the strictest error-elimination algorithm, handled CDR3 identification, clonotype clustering and error correction. A nonparametric unseen species model using Euler transformation provided a lower-bound estimate of total TCR beta diversity. TCRdb handled the public reads itself, with Q25 trimming in fastp and clone calling in MiXCR, and kept productive beta chains. CDR3 protein duplicates are merged, each entry listing the most common genes and DNA. TCRdb, rather than the study authors, made the V and J calls. A total of some 1.5 million distinct CDR3 sequences appear in this sample, 40% to 45% of them only once. The ten largest clones capture about 4% of the sample.

On this clonotype: Its antigen specificity is not known. Within one base of it there is no much larger clone, and no base qualities were kept.

Systemically healthy Caucasian individuals from Russia, roughly 40 in total and aged roughly 6 to 90 years, were included as donors. Each donor gave ten milliliters of peripheral blood, collected into EDTA-treated Vacutainer tubes. PBMCs were isolated by Ficoll-Paque density-gradient centrifugation, with at least 7 million obtained per sample. Total RNA, at least 6 micrograms per sample, was extracted from PBMCs with Trizol reagent. For every donor, flow cytometry on a PBMC aliquot measured the percentage of naive CD45RAhigh/CD27high T cells. V is pared back by 0 bases and J by 7 bases, with 8 bases lying between the germline termini. From its cysteine to its phenylalanine, the CDR3 spans 13 amino acids. Kept here is only the CDR3 DNA, which spans 39 bases and is read in frame from base 1. The germline V gene encodes CDR1 SGHRS and CDR2 YFSETQ.

Here the chain combines TRBV5-1 and TRBJ2-1, with the D gene not confidently named. Sequencing used blood. The receptor was derived from a young woman in good health. CDR3 reads: CASSLVTANEQFF. The bases are TGCGCCAGCAGCTTGGTTACCGCTAATGAGCAGTTCTTC.